What follows are 5 T cell receptor beta chains derived from one specimen sequenced in a study of blood T cell repertoires in COVID-19. Data came from immunoSEQ multiplex PCR; TCRdb stores just in-frame clones and leaves some out. The sample holds about 83,000 clones; roughly 90% are singletons and the top ten take about 17%. Source material: peripheral blood. Receptors originate from a woman older than 75 with active or convalescent COVID-19.

The chain carries TRBV6-5 and TRBJ2-3; a possible D gene is TRBD2 (6 bases). CDR3 length: 14 amino acids. V lost 5 bases and J 10 bases, leaving 19 bases between the germline ends. Germline V gene data show CDR1 as MNHEY and CDR2 as SVGAGI. DNA of the CDR3: TGTGCCAGCAGTCAAAGGGACTTCTCGAGGGCGCAGTATTTT. This encodes CASSQRDFSRAQYF.

The chain uses TRBV5-8 and TRBJ1-5; D remains ambiguous. The CDR3 is made up of 15 amino acids. CDR1 is SGHTS and CDR2 is YDEGEE in the germline V gene. Trimming removed 2 bases at V and 2 bases at J, with 11 bases between. As DNA, the CDR3 is TGTGCCAGCAGCTTTCGGGCGGGTGGCAATCAGCCCCAGCATTTT. Protein: CASSFRAGGNQPQHF.

The V gene is TRBV29-1, the J gene TRBJ1-2; possibly TRBD1 for D (5 bases). The CDR3 has 14 amino acids. With 4 bases removed from V and 2 bases from J, the gap between germline ends came to 14 bases. CDR1 SQVTM and CDR2 ANQGSEA come from the germline V gene. CDR3 sequence reads: CSVGSSQGNYGYTF. The CDR3 DNA follows: TGCAGCGTTGGGTCTTCGCAGGGAAACTATGGCTACACCTTC.

The V call is TRBV6-2 or TRBV6-3, the J call TRBJ2-3, with 12 positions matching TRBD2. This CDR3 contains 19 residues. Germline CDR1 and CDR2: MNHEY and SVGEGT. Germline trimming cut 0 bases from V and 2 bases from J; bases unmatched to any gene: 9. CDR3 in amino acids: CASSYSLLAGGRDTDTQYF. The CDR3 DNA reads TGTGCCAGCAGTTACTCACTTCTAGCGGGGGGGCGTGACACAGATACGCAGTATTTT.

Regarding this clone: The same CDR3 is also encoded by other DNA sequences in this sample. V usage is TRBV4-3 and J usage is TRBJ2-3, with 9 positions matching TRBD1. This CDR3 is built from 16 residues. CDR1 and CDR2 (germline): LGHNA, YSLEER. The trim removed 0 bases at V and 1 base at J, leaving 2 bases unmatched. The CDR3 is CASSQERTGGTDTQYF. The CDR3 DNA reads TGCGCCAGCAGCCAAGAAAGGACAGGGGGCACAGATACGCAGTATTTT.